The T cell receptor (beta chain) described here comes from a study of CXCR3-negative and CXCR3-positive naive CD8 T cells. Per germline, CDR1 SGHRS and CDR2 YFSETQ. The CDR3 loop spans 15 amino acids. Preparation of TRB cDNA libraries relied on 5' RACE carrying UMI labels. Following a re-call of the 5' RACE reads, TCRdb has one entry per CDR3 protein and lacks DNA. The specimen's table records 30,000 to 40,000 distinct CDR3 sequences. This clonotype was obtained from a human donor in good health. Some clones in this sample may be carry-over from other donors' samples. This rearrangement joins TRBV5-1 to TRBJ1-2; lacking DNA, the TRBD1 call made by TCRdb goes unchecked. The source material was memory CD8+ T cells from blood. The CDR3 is CASSLVTGLLDGYTF.